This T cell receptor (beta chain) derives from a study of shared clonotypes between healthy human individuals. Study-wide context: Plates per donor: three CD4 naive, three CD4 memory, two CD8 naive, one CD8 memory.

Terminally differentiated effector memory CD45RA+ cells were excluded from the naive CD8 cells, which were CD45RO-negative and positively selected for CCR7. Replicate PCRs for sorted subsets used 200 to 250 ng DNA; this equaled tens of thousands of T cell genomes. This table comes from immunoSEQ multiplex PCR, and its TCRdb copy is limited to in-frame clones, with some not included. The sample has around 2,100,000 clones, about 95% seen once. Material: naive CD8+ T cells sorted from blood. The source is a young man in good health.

The CDR3 reads CASSQEGGWAKNIQYF. DNA of the CDR3: TGCGCCAGCAGCCAAGAGGGGGGGTGGGCCAAAAACATTCAGTACTTC. This sequence joins TRBV4-1 and TRBJ2-4; 7 bases agree with TRBD2. V shed 0 bases and J 1 base; nucleotides not matched to a gene: 3. This CDR3 comprises 16 residues. The V gene's germline CDR1 is MGHRA and CDR2 YSYEKL.